The subject of this entry is one TCR beta chain. This clone's antigen is unknown. No base quality information exists; no much larger clone differs at one position. Libraries came from the immunoSEQ multiplex PCR assay. A mixture of 60 forward primers for TCR Vbeta segments and 13 reverse primers for TCR Jbeta segments was used in the multiplex PCR. The CDR3 region of rearranged TCR beta genes was amplified from genomic DNA by a multiplex PCR assay. Amplified TCR beta libraries were sequenced as 87-base-pair reads on the Illumina HiSeq System. Per the source publication's procedure: Across the 500 to 750 repertoires, a later analysis counted roughly 84 million unique TCR beta chains, around 11 million of which were shared by at least two donors. To remove PCR and sequencing errors, raw reads were error-corrected and collapsed into unique sequences using a nearest-neighbor algorithm that merged closely related sequences. CDR3 sequences were aligned to IMGT reference sequences to assign V, D and J gene segments. For a sequence to be retained, a match of at least six nucleotides to both a V gene segment and a J gene segment was required. Rearrangements were classified as productive when the CDR3 lacked stop codons and remained in frame with V and J, and all other rearrangements were classified as non-productive. Following IMGT convention, CDR3 was defined as the stretch from the second conserved V-encoded cysteine to the conserved J-encoded phenylalanine. Sequences without an unambiguous match to a single V gene segment were excluded from the earlier analysis of a few hundred of the donors. In an earlier analysis of approximately 550 of the donors, V segments were called functional above 56.7% productive rearrangements and were called segregating when the between-donor standard deviation exceeded 5%. A statistical classification framework was developed to diagnose cytomegalovirus status using the catalog of TCR beta chain sequences. In a later analysis, TCR nucleotide sequences were compared against IMGT/GENE-DB human TR gene sequences so that V and J genes could be assigned. A later analysis assigned CDR3 sequences and most-parsimonious VDJ recombination scenarios with the TCRdist pipeline. In a later analysis, each TCR beta chain was defined by its CDR3 amino acid sequence together with its V-gene family, and reads without a unique V-gene family were excluded. A later analysis removed 500 to 650 highly shared, low-generation-probability nucleotide sequences to deal with suspected cross-contamination and a sequencing artifact. For each public chain, a later analysis derived a clonal expansion index from normalized ranks of inferred template counts within each repertoire. In a later analysis, generation probabilities were computed with a VDJ recombination model fitted to out-of-frame rearrangements, and the resulting probabilities were checked against IGoR. A later analysis scored TCR-TCR, TCR-HLA and TCR-CMV co-occurrence with hypergeometric tests, applying a repertoire-size bias correction to TCR pairs. To estimate false discovery rates, a later analysis permuted the HLA or CMV assignments 20 times. In a later analysis, co-occurring TCRs were grouped with DBSCAN, and TCRdist sequence similarity was added when clustering was performed within HLA-allele-positive subsets. Repertoires with fewer than 30,000 or more than 120,000 public chains were left out of co-occurrence clustering, as were about 5 repertoires with anomalous nucleotide sharing. The source is immuneACCESS, and TCRdb retained only in-frame sequences with V and J called. Part of the clones is not carried over; for the studies checked, unresolved V genes explain less than half of this, and the remainder is unexplained. That table is the source of V, J and clone size, and D and trimming were worked out from the DNA. The sample includes about 95,000 clones, with approximately 81% observed a single time. The leading ten clones occupy 4.1% of the sample.

These data originate in a study of cytomegalovirus exposure and HLA in healthy donors (dated 2017 in TCRdb). Background for the entire study: An earlier analysis of a few hundred of the donors reported over 250 Gb of sequence data and 95 million to 130 million unique TCR beta sequences obtained from around 190 million T cells. High-throughput TCR immunosequencing, statistical association of individual TCRs with disease status, and machine learning were combined to predict cytomegalovirus infection status. To study patterns of TCR occurrence, a later analysis re-analyzed previously published TCR beta repertoires from 500 to 850 donors and added high-resolution HLA genotyping. Roughly 5 DR-DQ haplotypes were handled as single units for association and clustering, since linkage in the cohort was strong. The number of donors typed differed by locus, with roughly 620-630 for A, B, C, DRB1 and DQB1, around 500 for DQA1, over 600 for DPA1, and roughly 450 for DPB1. In addition to the first cohort of roughly 670 subjects, a separate validation cohort of over 90 different subjects was used. Both class I and class II loci were covered by HLA typing, at four-digit resolution. To decide whether each TCR beta V gene segment behaved as functional or pseudogenic, an earlier analysis of approximately 600 of the donors relied on high-throughput TCR beta sequencing. Rather than using new phenotypic data, the later analysis identified candidate immune exposures from TCR beta sequences and from how often those sequences occurred across donors. Roughly 300 gigabases of sequencing data and approximately 80 million unique TCR sequences were included in an early release covering roughly 600 HLA-typed donors. Among 300 to 500 genotyped donors of the cohort, an average of roughly 230,000 unique TCR beta nucleotide sequences was sequenced per donor, of which about 18% were non-productive. The genetic ancestry cluster associated with self-reported Caucasian donors included approximately 85% of the roughly 380 genotyped donors. Every repertoire in the discovery cohort had been generated on one and the same sequencing platform. The study profiled the T cell repertoires of hundreds of subjects by immunosequencing and related them to cytomegalovirus serostatus. A later genetic analysis used genome-wide SNP genotypes for about three fifths of the 666 donors, treating that subset as a discovery cohort. The study aimed to test whether signatures of past pathogen exposure could be identified by cataloging public T cell receptors. Donor age, sex, ethnicity and CMV serostatus were collected together with the repertoire data.

The cohort comprised some 680 healthy bone marrow donors. At the time of sampling, all cohort members were nominally healthy, though unrecorded immune exposures were likely present. The donor tested CMV seropositive, placing the donor among the 289 seropositive members of the cohort. Every donor gave a peripheral blood sample, and the peripheral blood mononuclear cells from that sample were used for TCR beta sequencing. The Qiagen DNeasy Blood Extraction Kit was used to extract genomic DNA from the blood cell samples. As encoded in the germline V gene, CDR1 is MGHDK while CDR2 is SYGVNS. From the cysteine through the phenylalanine, the CDR3 covers 14 amino acids. This entry keeps only the CDR3 DNA: 42 bases, framed from base 1. Trimming removed 5 bases from V and 7 bases from J; the gene matches leave 9 bases unexplained. What the study reported, not specific to this receptor: In both the original and validation cohorts, the classifier was reported to diagnose cytomegalovirus status with high specificity and sensitivity. Three of the identified cytomegalovirus-associated TCR beta chains were confirmed in vitro to be specific for cytomegalovirus antigens. Most TCR sequences were seen in very few donors, while some public TCRs were found in many individuals. A later analysis associated 16,951 TCR beta sequences with specific HLA alleles at a false discovery rate of 0.05. For the cohort, immune exposure information was limited to CMV serostatus. V-gene and J-gene trimming of TCR beta chains was associated with a missense DCLRE1C variant in a later genetic analysis, and the association was replicated in an independent cohort. A cluster of highly shared sequence variants was judged likely to represent a technical artifact of the sequencing pipeline. Sequencing depth was assumed to be roughly uniform across donors in the presence/absence analyses, though that assumption may not hold. Assigning TCR associations to individual alleles was difficult when HLA alleles, especially DR and DQ, strongly co-occurred. Because HLA typing was unavailable for some donors at each locus, only the typed subset was used in association tests. A later analysis found that most CMV-associated TCR beta chains appeared HLA-restricted, with HLA associations seemingly driven largely by CMV exposure. A further reported finding was that TCR beta sequences accurately predicted the HLA-A and HLA-B alleles for most subjects in the first cohort. Several of the top co-occurrence clusters appeared to be linked to parvovirus B19, influenza, CMV and Epstein-Barr virus, according to a later analysis. In a later genetic analysis, fewer N-insertions in productive TCRs were reported among donors in an Asian-associated ancestry cluster than the approximately 670-donor mean. In a later analysis, HLA-associated TCR beta chains were found to be more clonally expanded and to have lower generation probabilities than equally common non-associated chains. Because the 87-base-pair reads could not distinguish some IMGT-functional V segments, including TRBV6-2 and TRBV6-3, those segments were excluded. Correlated functional status among segregating V segments might be attributable to linkage disequilibrium, but an unknown experimental factor could not be ruled out. In an earlier analysis of about 600 of the donors, most TCR beta V segments appeared in productive rearrangements about 87% or about 30% of the time, broadly matching IMGT annotations. It was suggested by the authors that the approach could potentially be generalized to other disease states and immunological phenotypes. The cohort was sequenced for TCR beta chains only, and without alpha or paired-chain data the features that could be detected were limited. The earlier analysis of approximately 540 of the donors excluded over 15 rarely observed V segments, including chromosome 9 orphons, because counts were too low. The study listed 164 TCR beta chains as associated with cytomegalovirus. In a later analysis, TCR association rates were found to vary across HLA loci, with the most associated TCRs seen for DRB1 alleles and the fewest for HLA-C alleles.

The sample comprised PBMCs. The chain was built from TRBV25-1 and TRBJ1-2; TRBD1 matches 8 bases in the middle. This clonotype was sampled from a woman aged 35 to 49 in good health and CMV-seropositive. CDR3 protein: CASSPLTGATGYTF. The DNA reads as follows: TGTGCCAGCAGTCCACTGACAGGGGCCACTGGCTACACCTTC.